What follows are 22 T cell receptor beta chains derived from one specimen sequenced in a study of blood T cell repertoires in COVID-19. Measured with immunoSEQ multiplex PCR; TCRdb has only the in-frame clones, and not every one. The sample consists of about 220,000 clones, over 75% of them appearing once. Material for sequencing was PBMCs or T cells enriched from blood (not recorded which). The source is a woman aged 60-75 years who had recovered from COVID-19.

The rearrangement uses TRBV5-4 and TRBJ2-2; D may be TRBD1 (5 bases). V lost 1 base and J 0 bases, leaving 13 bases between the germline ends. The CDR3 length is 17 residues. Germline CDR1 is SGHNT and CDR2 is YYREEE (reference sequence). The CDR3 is CASSLQGGRANTGELFF. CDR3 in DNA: TGTGCCAGCAGCTTGCAAGGCGGCAGGGCGAACACCGGGGAGCTGTTTTTT. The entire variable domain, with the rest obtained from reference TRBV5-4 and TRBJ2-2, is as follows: ETGVTQSPTHLIKTRGQQVTLRCSSQSGHNTVSWYQQALGQGPQFIFQYYREEENGRGNFPPRFSGLQFPNYSSELNVNALELDDSALYLCASSLQGGRANTGELFFGEGSRLTVL.

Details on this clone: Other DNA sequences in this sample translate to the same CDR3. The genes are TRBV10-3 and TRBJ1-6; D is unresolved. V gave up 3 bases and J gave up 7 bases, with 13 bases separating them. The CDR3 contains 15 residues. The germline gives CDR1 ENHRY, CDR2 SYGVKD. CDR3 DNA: TGTGCCATCAGTGATGAGGGAGTAGGGAATTCACCCCTCCACTTT. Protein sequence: CAISDEGVGNSPLHF.

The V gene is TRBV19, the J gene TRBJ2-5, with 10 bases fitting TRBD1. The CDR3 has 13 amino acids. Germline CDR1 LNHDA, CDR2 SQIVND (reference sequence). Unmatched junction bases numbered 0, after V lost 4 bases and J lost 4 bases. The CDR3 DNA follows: TGTGCCAGTAGTAGGGACAGGGGAGAGACCCAGTACTTC. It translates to CASSRDRGETQYF.

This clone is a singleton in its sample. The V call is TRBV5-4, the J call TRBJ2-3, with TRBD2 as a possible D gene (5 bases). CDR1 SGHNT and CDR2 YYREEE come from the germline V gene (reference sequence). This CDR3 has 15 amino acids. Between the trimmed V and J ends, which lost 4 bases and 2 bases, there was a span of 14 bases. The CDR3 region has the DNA TGTGCCAGCAGCCACGGACTTGAAAACACAGATACGCAGTATTTT. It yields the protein CASSHGLENTDTQYF.

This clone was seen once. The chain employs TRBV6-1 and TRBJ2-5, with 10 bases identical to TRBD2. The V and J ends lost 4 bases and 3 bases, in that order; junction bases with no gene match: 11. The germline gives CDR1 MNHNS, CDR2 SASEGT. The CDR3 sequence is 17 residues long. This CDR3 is CASSGSIAGGSKETQYF. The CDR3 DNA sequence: TGTGCCAGCAGTGGAAGTATAGCGGGGGGTAGTAAAGAGACCCAGTACTTC.

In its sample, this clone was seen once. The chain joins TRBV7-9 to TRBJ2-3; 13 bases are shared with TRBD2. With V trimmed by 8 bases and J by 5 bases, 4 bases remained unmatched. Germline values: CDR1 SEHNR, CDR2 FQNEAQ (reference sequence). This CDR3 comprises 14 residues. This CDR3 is CASRTSGRVDTQYF. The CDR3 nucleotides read TGTGCCAGCCGGACTAGCGGGAGAGTAGATACGCAGTATTTT.

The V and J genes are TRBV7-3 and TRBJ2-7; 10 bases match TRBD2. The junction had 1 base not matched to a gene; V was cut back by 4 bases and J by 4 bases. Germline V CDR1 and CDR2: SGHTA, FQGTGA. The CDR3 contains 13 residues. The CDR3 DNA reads TGTGCCAGCAGCTCTAGCGGGGGATACGAGCAGTACTTC. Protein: CASSSSGGYEQYF. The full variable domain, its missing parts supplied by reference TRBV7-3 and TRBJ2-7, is GAGVSQTPSNKVTEKGKYVELRCDPISGHTALYWYRQSLGQGPEFLIYFQGTGAADDSGLPNDRFFAVRPEGSVSTLKIQRTERGDSAVYLCASSSSGGYEQYFGPGTRLTVT.

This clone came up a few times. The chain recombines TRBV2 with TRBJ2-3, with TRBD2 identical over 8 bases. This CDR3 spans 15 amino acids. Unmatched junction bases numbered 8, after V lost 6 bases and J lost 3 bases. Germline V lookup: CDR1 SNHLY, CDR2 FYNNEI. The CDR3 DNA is TGTGCCAGCAGCCGGGACCGCGGGGGGACAGATACGCAGTATTTT. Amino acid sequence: CASSRDRGGTDTQYF.

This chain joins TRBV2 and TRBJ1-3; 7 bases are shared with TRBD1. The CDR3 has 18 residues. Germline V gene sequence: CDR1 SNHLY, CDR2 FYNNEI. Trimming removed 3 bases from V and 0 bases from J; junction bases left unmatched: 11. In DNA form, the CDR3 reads TGTGCCAGCAGTGAGGTCTCCCTGGCAGGGGGCTCTGGAAACACCATATATTTT. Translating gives CASSEVSLAGGSGNTIYF.

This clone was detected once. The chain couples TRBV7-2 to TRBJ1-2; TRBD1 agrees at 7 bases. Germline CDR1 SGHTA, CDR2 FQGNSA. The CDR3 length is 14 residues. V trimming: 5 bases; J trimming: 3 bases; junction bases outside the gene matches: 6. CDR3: CASSTRDRYYGYTF. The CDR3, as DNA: TGTGCCAGCAGCACCCGGGACAGATACTATGGCTACACCTTC.

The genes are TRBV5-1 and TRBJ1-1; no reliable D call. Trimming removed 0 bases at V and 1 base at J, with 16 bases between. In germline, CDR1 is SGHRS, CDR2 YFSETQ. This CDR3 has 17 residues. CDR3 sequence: CASSLEGPGLSNTEAFF. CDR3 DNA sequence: TGCGCCAGCAGCTTGGAAGGTCCAGGACTGTCGAACACTGAAGCTTTCTTT. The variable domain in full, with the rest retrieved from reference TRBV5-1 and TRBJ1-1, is KAGVTQTPRYLIKTRGQQVTLSCSPISGHRSVSWYQQTPGQGLQFLFEYFSETQRNKGNFPGRFSGRQFSNSRSEMNVSTLELGDSALYLCASSLEGPGLSNTEAFFGQGTRLTVV.

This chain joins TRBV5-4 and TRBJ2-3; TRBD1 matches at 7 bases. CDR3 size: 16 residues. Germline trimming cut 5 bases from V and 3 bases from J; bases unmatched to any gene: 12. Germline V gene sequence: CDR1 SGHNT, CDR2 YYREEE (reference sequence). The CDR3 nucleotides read TGTGCCAGCAGTCGGGACAGTTCCCTACCAACAGATACGCAGTATTTT. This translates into CASSRDSSLPTDTQYF. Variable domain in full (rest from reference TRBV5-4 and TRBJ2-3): ETGVTQSPTHLIKTRGQQVTLRCSSQSGHNTVSWYQQALGQGPQFIFQYYREEENGRGNFPPRFSGLQFPNYSSELNVNALELDDSALYLCASSRDSSLPTDTQYFGPGTRLTVL.

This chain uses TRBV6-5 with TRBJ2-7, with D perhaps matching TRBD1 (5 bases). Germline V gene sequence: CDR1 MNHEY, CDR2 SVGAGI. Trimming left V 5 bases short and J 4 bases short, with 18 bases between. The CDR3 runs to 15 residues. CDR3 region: CASSPDVGARYEQYF. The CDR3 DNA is TGTGCCAGCAGTCCGGACGTAGGGGCTAGGTACGAGCAGTACTTC.

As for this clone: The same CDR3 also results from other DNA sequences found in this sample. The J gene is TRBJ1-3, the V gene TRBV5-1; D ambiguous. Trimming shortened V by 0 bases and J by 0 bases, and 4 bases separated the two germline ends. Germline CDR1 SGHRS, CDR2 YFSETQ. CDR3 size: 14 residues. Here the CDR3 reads CASSLAVSGNTIYF. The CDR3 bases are TGCGCCAGCAGCTTGGCAGTCTCTGGAAACACCATATATTTT.

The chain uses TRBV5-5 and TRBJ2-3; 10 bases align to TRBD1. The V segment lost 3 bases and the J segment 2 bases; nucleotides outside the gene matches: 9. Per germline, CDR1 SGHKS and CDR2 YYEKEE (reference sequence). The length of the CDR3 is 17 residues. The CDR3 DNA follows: TGTGCCAGCAGCTCGGCCCCGGGACAGGGGACCACAGATACGCAGTATTTT. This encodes CASSSAPGQGTTDTQYF.

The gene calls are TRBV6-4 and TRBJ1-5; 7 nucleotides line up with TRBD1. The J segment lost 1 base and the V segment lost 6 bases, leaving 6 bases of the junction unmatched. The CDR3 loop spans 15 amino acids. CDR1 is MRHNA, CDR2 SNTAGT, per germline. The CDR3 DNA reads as TGTGCCAGCAGACCCCAGGGGGGAAGCAATCAGCCCCAGCATTTT. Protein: CASRPQGGSNQPQHF.

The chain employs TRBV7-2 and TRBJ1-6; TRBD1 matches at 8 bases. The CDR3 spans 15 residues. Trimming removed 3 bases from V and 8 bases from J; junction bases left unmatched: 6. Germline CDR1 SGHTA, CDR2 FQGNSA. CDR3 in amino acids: CASSFSTGEYSPLHF. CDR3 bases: TGTGCCAGCAGCTTTTCGACAGGGGAATATTCACCCCTCCACTTT. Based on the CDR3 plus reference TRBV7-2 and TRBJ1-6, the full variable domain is GAGVSQSPSNKVTEKGKDVELRCDPISGHTALYWYRQSLGQGLEFLIYFQGNSAPDKSGLPSDRFSAERTGGSVSTLTIQRTQQEDSAVYLCASSFSTGEYSPLHFGNGTRLTVT.

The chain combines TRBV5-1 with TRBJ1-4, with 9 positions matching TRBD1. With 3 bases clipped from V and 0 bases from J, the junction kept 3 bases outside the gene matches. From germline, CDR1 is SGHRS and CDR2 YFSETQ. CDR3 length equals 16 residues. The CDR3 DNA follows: TGCGCCAGCAGCTACGGACAGGGGTCAACTAATGAAAAACTGTTTTTT. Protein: CASSYGQGSTNEKLFF.

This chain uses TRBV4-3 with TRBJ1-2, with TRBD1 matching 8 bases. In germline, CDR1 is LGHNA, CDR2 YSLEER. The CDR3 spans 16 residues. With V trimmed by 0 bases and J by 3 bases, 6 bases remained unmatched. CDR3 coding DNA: TGCGCCAGCAGCCAAGATCTAACAGGGGGGCACTATGGCTACACCTTC. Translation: CASSQDLTGGHYGYTF.

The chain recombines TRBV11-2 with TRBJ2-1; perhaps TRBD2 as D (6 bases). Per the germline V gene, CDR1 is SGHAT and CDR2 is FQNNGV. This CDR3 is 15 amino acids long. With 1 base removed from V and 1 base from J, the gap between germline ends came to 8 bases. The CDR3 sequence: CASSLGGGSYNEQFF. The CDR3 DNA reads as TGTGCCAGCAGCTTAGGGGGAGGTTCCTACAATGAGCAGTTCTTC.

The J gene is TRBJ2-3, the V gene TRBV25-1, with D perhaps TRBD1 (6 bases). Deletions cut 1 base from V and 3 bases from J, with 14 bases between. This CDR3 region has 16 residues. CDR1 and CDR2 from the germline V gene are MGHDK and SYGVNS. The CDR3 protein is CASSESLADSTDTQYF. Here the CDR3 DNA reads TGTGCCAGCAGTGAATCCTTGGCGGACAGTACAGATACGCAGTATTTT.

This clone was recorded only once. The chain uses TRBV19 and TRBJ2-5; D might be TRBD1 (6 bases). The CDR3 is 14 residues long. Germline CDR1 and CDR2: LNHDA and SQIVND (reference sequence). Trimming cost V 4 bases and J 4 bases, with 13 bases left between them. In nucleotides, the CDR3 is TGTGCCAGTAGTAGGGCACCAGGGGTAGAGACCCAGTACTTC. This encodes CASSRAPGVETQYF. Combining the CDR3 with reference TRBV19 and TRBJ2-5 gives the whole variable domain DGGITQSPKYLFRKEGQNVTLSCEQNLNHDAMYWYRQDPGQGLRLIYYSQIVNDFQKGDIAEGYSVSREKKESFPLTVTSAQKNPTAFYLCASSRAPGVETQYFGPGTRLLVL.